The rows below give T cell receptor beta chains drawn from one sample of a study of T cell responses to AZD1222 COVID-19 vaccine. Produced via immunoSEQ multiplex PCR; TCRdb's table is partial and in-frame only. The data contain fewer than 150,000 clones, 90% of them singletons. The sample was peripheral blood, taken on day 0 of AZD1222 vaccination. These receptors came from an adult in good health. Each CDR3 is given with its conserved first and last residue. Each record gives: clone size, V gene, J gene, CDR3 protein. The size of a clone is reported for some rows only, either as once, few or many, or as a class for expanded clones.

NA	TRBV5-1	TRBJ2-1	CASSSSGRAPEQFF
NA	TRBV10-3	TRBJ2-3	CATRQVTTDTQYF
NA	TRBV29-1	TRBJ2-1	CSVVRSGDPLNEQFF
NA	TRBV12-3/TRBV12-4	TRBJ1-1	CASSLWGEAFF
NA	TRBV4-1	TRBJ1-5	CASSQPGGPLNQPQHF
NA	TRBV19	TRBJ1-5	CASTRQGILNQPQHF
NA	TRBV6-6	TRBJ2-7	CASSYFAPGLDEQYF
once	TRBV27	TRBJ1-4	CASSFVQGGSEKLFF
NA	TRBV7-2	TRBJ2-6	CASSRESGQGARGANVLTF
NA	TRBV27	TRBJ1-1	CASRLSRQATEAFF